Below, one T cell receptor beta chain is given with its context. The antigen remains undetermined. Deletions cut 1 base from V and 6 bases from J, with 16 bases between. Germline V gives CDR1 LGHNA, CDR2 YSLEER. This CDR3 has 16 amino acids. Genomic DNA (from each subset) was split evenly across several immunoSEQ plates. The protocol was immunoSEQ multiplex PCR, while the TCRdb copy is restricted to in-frame clones and leaves out a portion. The data hold 450,000 to 600,000 clones, with 79% observed a single time. The source of the sample is a study of shared clonotypes between healthy human individuals. Study conclusions and caveats: Only a few donors were included, so the genetic and exposure-history diversity represented was limited.

The origin of this receptor is a woman between 35 and 50 years old in good health. Some clones in this sample may be carry-over from other donors' samples. This chain links TRBV4-3 with TRBJ2-1; D might be TRBD2 (6 bases). The sequenced material came from PBMCs. The DNA for the CDR3 is TGCGCCAGCAGCCAAGGTGGGGCGGGATCCGGCAATGAGCAGTTCTTC. The encoded protein is CASSQGGAGSGNEQFF.